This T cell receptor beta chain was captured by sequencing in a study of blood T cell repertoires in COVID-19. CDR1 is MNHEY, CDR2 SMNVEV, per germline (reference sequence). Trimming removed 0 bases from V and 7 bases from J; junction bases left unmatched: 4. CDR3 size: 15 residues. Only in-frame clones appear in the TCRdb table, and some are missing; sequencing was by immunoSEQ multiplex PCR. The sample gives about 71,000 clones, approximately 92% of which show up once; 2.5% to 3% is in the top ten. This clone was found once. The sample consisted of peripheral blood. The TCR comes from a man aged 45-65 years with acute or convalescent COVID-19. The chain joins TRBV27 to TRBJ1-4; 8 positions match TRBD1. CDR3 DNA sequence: TGTGCCAGCAGTTTATCATGGACAGGGACTGAAAAACTGTTTTTT. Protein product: CASSLSWTGTEKLFF.